This TCR beta chain emerged from a study of blood T cell repertoires in COVID-19. TCRdb's copy holds only in-frame clones and misses some; the assay was immunoSEQ multiplex PCR. The sample has over 35,000 clones; roughly nine tenths are singletons. V shed 1 base and J shed 2 bases, with 5 bases lying between them. This CDR3 has 13 residues. Germline lookup yields CDR1 LGHNA and CDR2 YSLEER. This receptor was obtained from a woman aged 25 to 39 in a cohort sampled during active COVID-19. The rearrangement links TRBV4-3 to TRBJ1-2; D gene unclear. The sequencing sample was made of peripheral blood. The CDR3 DNA reads as TGCGCCAGCAGCCAAGGGCAAAACTATGGCTACACCTTC. It encodes CASSQGQNYGYTF.